This T cell receptor (beta chain) was sequenced during a study of T-cell memory formation after mild COVID-19. Overall study: TCR clusters were mostly confined to one donor each. Findings of the study overall: Day 15 to 85 contracting clones showed balanced CD4/CD8; day 15 to 37 expanders favored CD4+. Unconfirmed was the SARS-CoV-2 specificity of second-wave clones that peaked on day 37.

TCRdb redid the calling of the 5' RACE reads with MiXCR, one entry per CDR3 protein. The sample shows around 260,000 distinct CDR3 sequences, roughly 17% of them seen only once. This clonotype was observed at least ten times. The target antigen is unknown. Sequencing input: PBMCs or a T cell subset sorted from them (not recorded which). This receptor was obtained from a man aged 18 to 30 who had mild COVID-19 (a few samples of this study predate the infection). Cell type and time point are not known.

For the CDR3, the DNA is TGCAGCGTTGCTCAGTACTACGAGCAGTACTTC. Amino acids: CSVAQYYEQYF. The rearrangement joins TRBV29-1 to TRBJ2-7; D not certain. CDR1 is SQVTM, CDR2 ANQGSEA, per germline. The CDR3 has 11 amino acids. Deletions cut 4 bases from V and 3 bases from J, with 7 bases between.